This T cell receptor beta chain was recorded in a study of beta chain features in type 1 diabetes. Sequenced material consisted of expressed TCRB transcripts (all of the isolated RNA was reverse transcribed). The assay was immunoSEQ multiplex PCR, and TCRdb's table has in-frame clones only and misses some. The sample holds a few hundred thousand clones; more than 9.5% are singletons and the top ten take 0.015%. V lost 5 bases and J 2 bases, leaving 11 bases between the germline ends. This CDR3 is 14 amino acids long. The germline gives CDR1 LNHDA, CDR2 SQIVND (reference sequence). This rearrangement joins TRBV19 to TRBJ2-3; weak D call: TRBD2 (6 bases). Sequencing was performed on naive CD4+ T cells from blood. This receptor was obtained from a woman aged 30 to 39 in good health. CDR3 in DNA: TGTGCCAGTAGTCCTGGCGGGAACACAGATACGCAGTATTTT. The encoded protein is CASSPGGNTDTQYF.